These 17 T cell receptor beta chains originate from one sample sequenced in a study of shared clonotypes between healthy human individuals. The method was immunoSEQ multiplex PCR; TCRdb's version includes in-frame clones alone and lacks a portion of them. The sample consists of more than 2 million clones, 90% to 95% of them appearing once. The naive CD8 population came from CD45RO-negative cells selected for CCR7, without terminally differentiated effector memory CD45RA+ cells. Material: naive CD8+ T cells from PBMCs. These receptors came from a man aged 18 to 30 in good health. Some clones in this sample may be carry-over from other donors' samples.

Turning to this clone: This same CDR3 is encoded by further DNA sequences in the sample. The genes are TRBV5-1 and TRBJ1-1, with 7 nucleotides matching TRBD1. Germline V CDR1 and CDR2: SGHRS, YFSETQ. Trimming cost V 2 bases and J 1 base; bases outside gene matches: 5. The CDR3 totals 15 residues. The CDR3 region is CASSLDREGNTEAFF. DNA for the CDR3: TGCGCCAGCAGCTTAGACAGGGAGGGGAACACTGAAGCTTTCTTT.

Note on this clone: Other DNA variants within this sample encode the same CDR3. The chain carries TRBV7-9 and TRBJ1-1; D is unclear. With 1 base removed from V and 6 bases from J, the gap between germline ends came to 6 bases. The CDR3 loop spans 12 amino acids. CDR1 is SEHNR, CDR2 FQNEAQ, per germline (reference sequence). The CDR3 DNA reads as TGTGCCAGCAGCTTAGGGGTGGCTGAAGCTTTCTTT. Residues: CASSLGVAEAFF.

The V gene is TRBV5-6, the J gene TRBJ2-7; 9 nucleotides match TRBD2. The germline V gene has CDR1 SGHDT and CDR2 YYEEEE. V shed 4 bases and J 4 bases; nucleotides not matched to a gene: 9. The CDR3 length is 15 residues. The CDR3 loop is CASSQPSGIRYEQYF. The CDR3 nucleotides are TGTGCCAGCAGCCAACCTAGCGGGATTAGGTACGAGCAGTACTTC.

DNA of the CDR3: TGTGCCAGCAGCTTAGGGGTGCCCTACGAGCAGTACTTC. As protein: CASSLGVPYEQYF. The rearrangement links TRBV11-2 to TRBJ2-7; D call uncertain. V was shortened by 1 base and J by 2 bases, with 6 bases between the two germline ends. The CDR3 has 13 amino acids. Germline-derived CDR1 and CDR2 are SGHAT and FQNNGV.

J is TRBJ1-2 and V is TRBV7-9; 10 nucleotides align to TRBD1. There are 18 residues in the CDR3. V was pared by 5 bases and J by 3 bases, with 15 bases of the junction left unmatched. Germline V gene lookup returns CDR1 SEHNR and CDR2 FQNEAQ (reference sequence). CDR3 in amino acids: CASSPGDRGWRNDYGYTF. CDR3 nucleotide sequence: TGTGCCAGCAGCCCAGGGGACAGGGGATGGAGGAATGACTATGGCTACACCTTC.

This chain uses TRBV25-1 with TRBJ2-5, with D hard to call. The CDR3 sequence is 14 residues long. Germline CDR1 is MGHDK and CDR2 is SYGVNS. Trimming cost V 0 bases and J 3 bases, with 8 bases left between them. The chain's CDR3 is CASSEYWAEETQYF. The CDR3 coding sequence is TGTGCCAGCAGTGAATATTGGGCCGAAGAGACCCAGTACTTC. The full variable domain, in which reference TRBV25-1 and TRBJ2-5 provide the parts outside the CDR3, is EADIYQTPRYLVIGTGKKITLECSQTMGHDKMYWYQQDPGMELHLIHYSYGVNSTEKGDLSSESTVSRIRTEHFPLTLESARPSHTSQYLCASSEYWAEETQYFGPGTRLLVL.

This chain joins TRBV28 and TRBJ2-6; D perhaps matches TRBD2 (6 bases). Trimming shortened V by 7 bases and J by 2 bases, and 9 bases separated the two germline ends. The CDR3 length is 14 residues. CDR1 and CDR2 from the germline V gene are MDHEN and SYDVKM. Here the CDR3 DNA reads TGTGCCAGCAAGTGGGGGGCTGGGGCCAACGTCCTGACTTTC. It yields the protein CASKWGAGANVLTF.

This chain links TRBV27 with TRBJ2-3; 8 bases agree with TRBD1. The germline gives CDR1 MNHEY, CDR2 SMNVEV (reference sequence). There are 14 residues in the CDR3. With V trimmed by 6 bases and J by 2 bases, 4 bases remained unmatched. The CDR3 is CASRWDRTTDTQYF. CDR3 in DNA: TGTGCCAGCAGGTGGGACAGGACCACAGATACGCAGTATTTT.

The CDR3 DNA is TGTGCCAGCAGCTTAGATGTATCCTACAATGAGCAGTTCTTC. Protein product: CASSLDVSYNEQFF. The chain is built from TRBV11-2 and TRBJ2-1, with D unresolved. This CDR3 is built from 14 residues. Trimming removed 0 bases at V and 1 base at J, with 4 bases between. The germline CDR1 and CDR2 sequences are SGHAT and FQNNGV.

V usage is TRBV5-1 and J usage is TRBJ2-5; D uncertain. The CDR3 is 15 residues long. Germline V CDR1 and CDR2: SGHRS, YFSETQ. V was pared by 3 bases and J by 5 bases, with 17 bases between. DNA for the CDR3: TGCGCCAGCAGCTCGATGACTGGGGTGGGGGAGACCCAGTACTTC. As protein: CASSSMTGVGETQYF. Using reference TRBV5-1 and TRBJ2-5 for the parts outside the CDR3, the full variable domain is KAGVTQTPRYLIKTRGQQVTLSCSPISGHRSVSWYQQTPGQGLQFLFEYFSETQRNKGNFPGRFSGRQFSNSRSEMNVSTLELGDSALYLCASSSMTGVGETQYFGPGTRLLVL.

The chain employs TRBV28 and TRBJ2-3, with TRBD2 matching 13 bases. The CDR3 covers 14 residues. CDR1 is MDHEN and CDR2 is SYDVKM in the germline V gene. Unmatched junction bases numbered 3, after V lost 6 bases and J lost 6 bases. The CDR3 sequence: CASRLAGGPDTQYF. The CDR3 bases are TGTGCCAGCAGACTAGCGGGAGGGCCCGATACGCAGTATTTT.

The chain carries TRBV28 and TRBJ2-6; D gene uncertain. The CDR3 totals 14 residues. CDR1 and CDR2 from the germline V gene are MDHEN and SYDVKM. The germline V and J ends were trimmed by 6 bases and 0 bases, with 6 bases remaining between them. DNA of the CDR3: TGTGCCAGCAGCCTAATCTCTGGGGCCAACGTCCTGACTTTC. This translates into CASSLISGANVLTF.

To note about this clone: This same CDR3 is encoded by further DNA sequences in the sample. The CDR3 region is CASSFFGQGGPEAFF. CDR3 coding DNA: TGCGCCAGCAGCTTTTTTGGGCAGGGGGGCCCTGAAGCTTTCTTT. The chain couples TRBV5-1 to TRBJ1-1; TRBD1 matches at 7 bases. Trimming removed 2 bases from V and 6 bases from J; junction bases left unmatched: 10. Germline loops: CDR1 SGHRS, CDR2 YFSETQ. This CDR3 contains 15 residues.

The V call is TRBV11-2, the J call TRBJ2-1; D is unclear. V shed 1 base and J shed 8 bases, with 15 bases lying between them. CDR3 size: 15 residues. Germline V gives CDR1 SGHAT, CDR2 FQNNGV. The DNA for the CDR3 is TGTGCCAGCAGCTTAGGCGGCAGGTACGCAGATGAGCAGTTCTTC. Its translation is CASSLGGRYADEQFF.

The V call is TRBV5-4, the J call TRBJ2-7; TRBD2 agrees at 7 bases. This CDR3 contains 15 residues. V shed 4 bases, J shed 0 bases, and the junction held 7 bases outside the gene matches. Germline V gives CDR1 SGHNT, CDR2 YYREEE (reference sequence). CDR3 sequence reads: CASSPQRGPSYEQYF. In nucleotides, the CDR3 is TGTGCCAGCAGCCCACAGCGGGGACCCTCCTACGAGCAGTACTTC.

The V call is TRBV2, the J call TRBJ2-7, with 8 bases lining up with TRBD2. CDR3 length: 15 amino acids. Germline-derived CDR1 and CDR2 are SNHLY and FYNNEI. Unmatched junction bases numbered 9, after V lost 7 bases and J lost 1 base. CDR3 nucleotides: TGTGCCAGCAAAAGGAGCGGGAGCTTGTCCTACGAGCAGTACTTC. It yields the protein CASKRSGSLSYEQYF.

This clone has a handful of counts. The chain is built from TRBV6-5 and TRBJ1-1; possibly TRBD1 for D (6 bases). The V gene's germline CDR1 is MNHEY and CDR2 SVGAGI. The CDR3 contains 13 residues. V was pared by 6 bases and J by 4 bases, with 12 bases between. CDR3 sequence reads: CASSHDRLTEAFF. The DNA of the CDR3 is TGTGCCAGCAGCCATGACAGGCTCACTGAAGCTTTCTTT.